These 27 T cell receptor beta chains originate from one sample sequenced in a study of blood T cell repertoires in COVID-19. Assay: immunoSEQ multiplex PCR; the TCRdb copy retains only in-frame clones and omits some. In the table there are approximately 330,000 clones, approximately 90% of which are singletons. Input material: peripheral blood. The source of these receptors is a man in his thirties or forties with COVID-19, enrolled during active disease.

V is TRBV5-3 and J is TRBJ2-2; 8 bases align to TRBD1. TRBV5-3 is an open reading frame, and its role is uncertain. The CDR3 runs to 16 residues. V lost 3 bases to trimming and J lost 4 bases; unmatched junction nucleotides: 8. The CDR3: CARSCQGALSTGELFF. The CDR3 nucleotides read TGTGCCAGAAGCTGCCAGGGGGCGCTTAGCACCGGGGAGCTGTTTTTT.

The J gene is TRBJ2-7, the V gene TRBV6-5; D may be TRBD1 (6 bases). Germline values: CDR1 MNHEY, CDR2 SVGAGI. V was shortened by 0 bases and J by 3 bases, with 15 bases between the two germline ends. The CDR3 is made up of 16 amino acids. This chain's CDR3 is CASSYSKPGQNYEQYF. CDR3 DNA: TGTGCCAGCAGTTACTCGAAGCCGGGACAAAACTACGAGCAGTACTTC.

V usage is TRBV7-2 and J usage is TRBJ1-1; D not certain. This CDR3 contains 14 residues. Germline V gene sequence: CDR1 SGHTA, CDR2 FQGNSA. With 1 base removed from V and 5 bases from J, the gap between germline ends came to 11 bases. The CDR3 region has the DNA TGTGCCAGCAGCTTAGGGCATTCAAGTACTGAAGCTTTCTTT. Translated, it gives CASSLGHSSTEAFF. The full variable domain, in which reference TRBV7-2 and TRBJ1-1 provide the parts outside the CDR3, is GAGVSQSPSNKVTEKGKDVELRCDPISGHTALYWYRQSLGQGLEFLIYFQGNSAPDKSGLPSDRFSAERTGGSVSTLTIQRTQQEDSAVYLCASSLGHSSTEAFFGQGTRLTVV.

This chain joins TRBV30 and TRBJ1-3; possibly TRBD1 for D (5 bases). The CDR3 extends over 16 amino acids. Per the germline V gene, CDR1 is GTSNPN and CDR2 is SVGIG (reference sequence). V lost 2 bases to trimming and J lost 5 bases, with 19 bases between them. The CDR3 sequence: CAWSNQGGLWRNTIYF. The CDR3 bases are TGTGCCTGGAGTAATCAGGGAGGCCTTTGGAGAAACACCATATATTTT.

This clone was observed a single time. V gene TRBV5-8 combines with J gene TRBJ1-6, with 7 bases identical to TRBD1. After removal of 3 bases from V and 8 bases from J, the junction contained 5 bases not matched to a gene. This CDR3 contains 14 residues. Germline V gives CDR1 SGHTS, CDR2 YDEGEE. The CDR3 coding sequence is TGTGCCAGCAGCTCGCGGACAGGAGATTCACCCCTCCACTTT. Translating gives CASSSRTGDSPLHF.

The rearrangement uses TRBV4-2 and TRBJ1-2, with D maybe TRBD1 (5 bases). The germline V gene has CDR1 LGHNA and CDR2 YNFKEQ. Trimming cost V 1 base and J 8 bases, with 14 bases left between them. This CDR3 region has 14 residues. For the CDR3, the DNA is TGTGCCAGCAGCCAAGTTCGAACGGGGGAAGGCTACACCTTC. Translation gives CASSQVRTGEGYTF.

This chain connects TRBV28 to TRBJ2-2; TRBD1 aligns across 8 bases. V dropped 4 bases and J dropped 3; count of bases not matched to a gene: 7. Looked up from germline, CDR1 is MDHEN and CDR2 is SYDVKM. This CDR3 has 16 residues. This chain's CDR3 is CASSSIDRGDTGELFF. The CDR3 DNA reads TGTGCCAGCAGTTCCATCGACAGGGGTGACACCGGGGAGCTGTTTTTT.

V gene TRBV6-5 combines with J gene TRBJ1-6; D is unresolved. CDR3 length equals 13 residues. Germline V gene data show CDR1 as MNHEY and CDR2 as SVGAGI. Deletions cut 2 bases from V and 7 bases from J, with 6 bases between. In DNA, the CDR3 is TGTGCCAGCAGTTACAGCGTAAATTCACCCCTCCACTTT. It is translated as CASSYSVNSPLHF.

Written as DNA, the CDR3 is TGTGCCAGCAGTTACGAGCCGGTTCGCTATGGCTACACCTTC. Protein sequence: CASSYEPVRYGYTF. V usage is TRBV6-2 or TRBV6-3 and J usage is TRBJ1-2, with D unclear. This CDR3 is 14 amino acids long. Germline loops: CDR1 MNHEY, CDR2 SVGEGT. V gave up 2 bases and J gave up 4 bases, with 11 bases separating them.

This chain links TRBV6-6 with TRBJ1-1; 7 bases are shared with TRBD1. Germline values: CDR1 MNHNY, CDR2 SVGAGI (reference sequence). The length of the CDR3 is 16 residues. The ends lost 4 bases at V and 2 bases at J; junction bases unmatched: 10. CDR3 bases: TGTGCCAGCAGTTTCCCGGTACAGGGGTTTAACACTGAAGCTTTCTTT. This codes for CASSFPVQGFNTEAFF.

The V gene is TRBV7-2, the J gene TRBJ2-1; 8 positions agree with TRBD2. V lost 7 bases to trimming and J lost 9 bases; unmatched junction nucleotides: 17. Germline lookup yields CDR1 SGHTA and CDR2 FQGNSA. The CDR3 covers 16 residues. CDR3 region: CASTPSGAGARPEQFF. The DNA for the CDR3 is TGTGCCAGCACCCCATCGGGAGCGGGGGCTAGGCCTGAGCAGTTCTTC.

This clone is a singleton in its sample. The chain recombines TRBV6-5 with TRBJ2-1; 11 positions match TRBD2. This CDR3 region has 15 residues. From germline, CDR1 is MNHEY and CDR2 SVGAGI. The ends lost 6 bases at V and 4 bases at J; junction bases unmatched: 5. The CDR3 sequence: CASRLAGGGYNEQFF. The CDR3 region has the DNA TGTGCCAGCAGGTTAGCGGGAGGGGGTTACAATGAGCAGTTCTTC.

There are many counts of this clone. The chain uses TRBV5-4 and TRBJ1-2; the D gene is possibly TRBD1 (5 bases). V was clipped by 0 bases and J by 8 bases, with 11 bases between them. Germline V gene lookup returns CDR1 SGHNT and CDR2 YYREEE (reference sequence). This CDR3 has 13 residues. CDR3 DNA sequence: TGTGCCAGCAGCTTGGATAGCAGGGCCGGCTACACCTTC. Protein: CASSLDSRAGYTF. Drawing the rest from reference TRBV5-4 and TRBJ1-2, the complete variable domain is ETGVTQSPTHLIKTRGQQVTLRCSSQSGHNTVSWYQQALGQGPQFIFQYYREEENGRGNFPPRFSGLQFPNYSSELNVNALELDDSALYLCASSLDSRAGYTFGSGTRLTVV.

This clone is a singleton in its sample. V usage is TRBV6-5 and J usage is TRBJ2-5; TRBD2 matches at 8 bases. CDR1 and CDR2 from the germline V gene are MNHEY and SVGAGI. Trimming cost V 7 bases and J 5 bases; bases outside gene matches: 9. CDR3 length equals 14 residues. CDR3: CASKPGGWWETQYF. CDR3 coding DNA: TGTGCCAGCAAGCCGGGGGGGTGGTGGGAGACCCAGTACTTC.

The chain joins TRBV3-1 (or the pseudogene TRBV3-2) to TRBJ1-4; 12 bases match TRBD1. Germline loops: CDR1 LGHDT, CDR2 YNNKEL (reference sequence). With 4 bases clipped from V and 8 bases from J, the junction kept 5 bases outside the gene matches. The CDR3 has 15 amino acids. CDR3: CASSLGTGGGEKLFF. The DNA of the CDR3 is TGTGCCAGCAGCCTCGGGACAGGGGGCGGGGAAAAACTGTTTTTT.

The chain has TRBV6-5 and TRBJ1-1; 9 nucleotides match TRBD1. CDR3 length: 15 residues. J lost 2 bases, V lost 4 bases, and 5 bases had no gene match. Looked up from germline, CDR1 is MNHEY and CDR2 is SVGAGI. CDR3 coding DNA: TGTGCCAGCAGTTTGAACAGGGGGCCTAACACTGAAGCTTTCTTT. Translated, it gives CASSLNRGPNTEAFF.

The chain employs TRBV7-2 and TRBJ1-1; a weak D match, TRBD1 (5 bases). Germline values: CDR1 SGHTA, CDR2 FQGNSA. CDR3 length: 15 residues. Trimming took off 6 bases at V and 4 bases at J, with 18 bases between the two ends. Here the CDR3 reads CASRRDSLVGTEAFF. In nucleotides, the CDR3 is TGTGCCAGCAGAAGGGACTCTCTGGTAGGCACTGAAGCTTTCTTT.

The chain combines TRBV12-3 or TRBV12-4 with TRBJ1-1; no firm D call. The germline V and J ends were trimmed by 3 bases and 0 bases, with 5 bases remaining between them. CDR3 length: 13 residues. This chain's CDR3 is CASSFTVNTEAFF. The CDR3 DNA reads TGTGCCAGCAGTTTTACGGTGAACACTGAAGCTTTCTTT.

Of note for this clone: The sample holds other DNA sequences that translate to the same CDR3. The V gene is TRBV5-1, the J gene TRBJ2-5, with 14 bases fitting TRBD2. Germline-derived CDR1 and CDR2 are SGHRS and YFSETQ. The CDR3 contains 16 residues. With V trimmed by 0 bases and J by 2 bases, 0 bases remained unmatched. The CDR3 protein is CASSLGLAGGQETQYF. As DNA, the CDR3 is TGCGCCAGCAGCTTGGGACTAGCGGGAGGGCAAGAGACCCAGTACTTC.

The V call is TRBV9, the J call TRBJ2-1, with 9 bases that match TRBD2. The CDR3 spans 15 residues. CDR1 is SGDLS and CDR2 is YYNGEE in the germline V gene. The junction had 8 bases not matched to a gene; V was cut back by 4 bases and J by 6 bases. CDR3 DNA: TGTGCCAGCAGCTCCCCTGCGGGAGGGGGCAATGAGCAGTTCTTC. Amino acids: CASSSPAGGGNEQFF.

The chain joins TRBV24-1 to TRBJ2-3, with TRBD1 identical over 9 bases. The ends lost 3 bases at V and 3 bases at J; junction bases unmatched: 3. Germline V CDR1 and CDR2: KGHDR, SFDVKD. This CDR3 has 15 amino acids. This CDR3 is CATSDVGQGTDTQYF. As DNA, the CDR3 is TGTGCCACCAGTGATGTGGGACAGGGTACAGATACGCAGTATTTT.

This clone was counted a single time. This sequence joins TRBV6-1 and TRBJ2-4; 9 bases are a match to TRBD2. The CDR3 contains 12 residues. Per the germline V gene, CDR1 is MNHNS and CDR2 is SASEGT. Trimming at V came to 9 bases and at J to 5 bases, leaving 2 bases not matched to a gene. The CDR3 spells CASSGSENIQYF. The CDR3 DNA reads TGTGCCAGTAGCGGGAGTGAAAACATTCAGTACTTC.

The chain combines TRBV6-5 with TRBJ1-4, with D uncertain. V lost 6 bases to trimming and J lost 5 bases, with 16 bases between them. In germline, CDR1 is MNHEY, CDR2 SVGAGI. The CDR3 runs to 15 residues. The CDR3 nucleotides are TGTGCCAGCAGCAGGACGGACTCCTCGAATGAAAAACTGTTTTTT. It codes for CASSRTDSSNEKLFF.

The chain carries TRBV20-1 and TRBJ2-1; the match to TRBD2 covers 11 bases. CDR1 and CDR2 from the germline V gene are DFQATT and SNEGSKA (reference sequence). The V and J ends lost 3 bases and 13 bases, in that order; junction bases with no gene match: 8. CDR3 length equals 13 residues. The CDR3 reads CSASPGLAGGQFF. DNA for the CDR3: TGCAGTGCTAGTCCGGGGCTAGCGGGAGGACAGTTCTTC.

V and J are TRBV18 and TRBJ2-3, with unresolved D. Trimming took 1 base from V and 0 from J, leaving 8 bases between them. The CDR3 is 15 residues long. Germline CDR1 and CDR2: KGHSH and LQKENI. The CDR3 nucleotides are TGTGCCAGCTCACCACAAACGGGTAGCACAGATACGCAGTATTTT. Encoded protein: CASSPQTGSTDTQYF.

The chain carries TRBV5-1 and TRBJ2-1; perhaps TRBD2 as D (5 bases). V shed 1 base and J shed 2 bases, with 7 bases lying between them. The germline gives CDR1 SGHRS, CDR2 YFSETQ. The CDR3 consists of 14 residues. The CDR3 spells CASSLMGAYNEQFF. The CDR3 DNA reads as TGCGCCAGCAGCTTGATGGGAGCCTACAATGAGCAGTTCTTC.

This clone was recorded once. The CDR3 coding sequence is TGTGCCAGCAGTTTAACCCCGGACAGGGCGTTAATCGATACGCAGTATTTT. Encoded protein: CASSLTPDRALIDTQYF. The rearrangement links TRBV27 to TRBJ2-3, with 8 bases that match TRBD1. Trimming cost V 2 bases and J 6 bases; bases outside gene matches: 13. The CDR3 extends over 17 amino acids. Germline CDR1 is MNHEY and CDR2 is SMNVEV (reference sequence).